This T cell receptor beta chain originates from a study of blood T cell repertoires in COVID-19. Looking at the study overall: From the United States, Italy and Spain came samples of acute and convalescent COVID-19.

Clones were read by immunoSEQ multiplex PCR, and TCRdb kept only the in-frame ones, dropping some. The sample contains 400,000 or so clones, around nine tenths of which appear only once. The V and J ends lost 2 bases and 6 bases, in that order; junction bases with no gene match: 8. The CDR3 is made up of 15 amino acids. The V gene's germline CDR1 is MNHEY and CDR2 SVGAGI. This receptor was obtained from a woman aged 40-49 years with COVID-19, enrolled during active disease. The specimen sequenced was peripheral blood. The gene calls are TRBV6-5 and TRBJ2-7, with 9 bases identical to TRBD1. This CDR3 reads CASSYGGQGTREQYF. In DNA, the CDR3 is TGTGCCAGCAGTTACGGGGGACAGGGAACGCGCGAGCAGTACTTC.